Below, one T cell receptor (beta chain) is given with its context. The antigen remains undetermined. V was pared by 5 bases and J by 5 bases, with 9 bases of the junction left unmatched. The germline V gene has CDR1 SGHAT and CDR2 FQDESV (reference sequence). The CDR3 is 14 residues long. The data belong to a study of T cells in localized non-small cell lung cancer. Study-wide results and limits: Greater blood T cell density accompanied longer overall survival.

The protocol was immunoSEQ multiplex PCR, while the TCRdb copy is restricted to in-frame clones and leaves out a portion. The sample has around 130,000 clones; roughly 90% are singletons. The clonotype was recovered from an older female donor with stage I lung adenocarcinoma. The chain combines TRBV11-1 with TRBJ2-7; 7 bases align to TRBD1. Source: peripheral blood, taken before any cancer treatment. The CDR3: CASSQIQGFHEQYF. The CDR3 DNA follows: TGTGCCAGCAGCCAAATACAGGGGTTTCACGAGCAGTACTTC.